The 30 T cell receptor beta chains presented below share a single source sample, sequenced in a study of cytomegalovirus exposure and HLA in healthy donors. The PCR employed 60 Vbeta primers together with 13 Jbeta primers. Measured with immunoSEQ multiplex PCR; TCRdb has only the in-frame clones, and not every one. Of about 200,000 clones listed, over 75% are singletons. The sample was PBMCs. These receptor sequences come from a girl aged 2 to 10 in good health and CMV-seronegative.

The rearrangement uses TRBV9 and TRBJ2-2; 7 nucleotides agree with TRBD2. Trimming cost V 0 bases and J 6 bases; bases outside gene matches: 2. In germline, CDR1 is SGDLS, CDR2 YYNGEE. The CDR3 is 14 residues long. The CDR3 region has the DNA TGTGCCAGCAGCGTAGAGAGCGGGGCCGGGGAGCTGTTTTTT. This sequence encodes CASSVESGAGELFF.

This sequence joins TRBV5-5 and TRBJ2-4; TRBD2 is a possible D gene (6 bases). Trimming stripped 1 base from V and 1 base from J, with 12 bases between. Germline assignment: CDR1 SGHKS and CDR2 YYEKEE (reference sequence). CDR3 length: 16 residues. This CDR3 reads CASSLWGEWAKNIQYF. The CDR3, as DNA: TGTGCCAGCAGCTTGTGGGGGGAGTGGGCCAAAAACATTCAGTACTTC.

V and J are TRBV7-7 and TRBJ2-3; possible D gene TRBD1, 5 bases. Germline-derived CDR1 and CDR2 are SSHAT and FNYEAQ (reference sequence). CDR3 length: 14 residues. Trimming took 0 bases from V and 1 from J, leaving 5 bases between them. The CDR3 sequence: CASSLAGGTDTQYF. The DNA for the CDR3 is TGTGCCAGCAGCTTAGCAGGGGGCACAGATACGCAGTATTTT.

The chain joins TRBV6-1 to TRBJ2-1; no firm D call. V was pared by 7 bases and J by 12 bases, with 4 bases between. The CDR3 sequence is 8 residues long. CDR1 MNHNS and CDR2 SASEGT come from the germline V gene. CDR3 loop: CASTGQFF. Here the CDR3 DNA reads TGTGCCAGCACCGGGCAGTTCTTC.

A single count supports this clone. At one of its ends the junction is not consistent with the germline gene, which may arise from a read error. The rearrangement uses TRBV7-9 and TRBJ1-1; 8 bases line up with TRBD1. The CDR3 is 14 residues long. The germline gives CDR1 SEHNR, CDR2 FQNEAQ (reference sequence). Written as DNA, the CDR3 is TGTGCCAGCAGCATAGCGAAGGACAGGGCTTTGGCTTTCTTT. This codes for CASSIAKDRALAFF.

The chain recombines TRBV6-1 with TRBJ2-7; D unclear. Looked up from germline, CDR1 is MNHNS and CDR2 is SASEGT. The length of the CDR3 is 12 residues. V was clipped by 3 bases and J by 3 bases, with 6 bases between them. The DNA of the CDR3 is TGTGCCAGCAGTGAGGGCGTCTACGAGCAGTACTTC. Translated, it gives CASSEGVYEQYF.

The CDR3 spells CAISATRGGNTEAFF. CDR3 DNA: TGTGCCATCAGTGCAACCAGGGGTGGGAACACTGAAGCTTTCTTT. This chain joins TRBV10-3 and TRBJ1-1, with a tentative D call TRBD1 (6 bases). The germline CDR1 and CDR2 sequences are ENHRY and SYGVKD. The CDR3 runs 15 residues. V gave up 4 bases and J gave up 1 base, with 13 bases separating them.

The V call is TRBV5-8, the J call TRBJ1-2; the D gene is possibly TRBD1 (6 bases). Per the germline V gene, CDR1 is SGHTS and CDR2 is YDEGEE. The CDR3 is 14 amino acids. Trimming left V 2 bases short and J 4 bases short, with 12 bases between. CDR3 DNA: TGTGCCAGCAGCTTCTGGGGGCAAGGCTATGGCTACACCTTC. Protein sequence: CASSFWGQGYGYTF.

The CDR3 loop is CASSLGSFYEQYF. The CDR3 bases are TGCGCCAGCAGCTTAGGGAGCTTCTACGAGCAGTACTTC. The chain has TRBV5-1 and TRBJ2-7, with D maybe TRBD2 (5 bases). There are 13 residues in the CDR3. Germline loops: CDR1 SGHRS, CDR2 YFSETQ. Trimming took 2 bases from V and 3 from J, leaving 9 bases between them. The full variable domain, in which reference TRBV5-1 and TRBJ2-7 provide the parts outside the CDR3, is KAGVTQTPRYLIKTRGQQVTLSCSPISGHRSVSWYQQTPGQGLQFLFEYFSETQRNKGNFPGRFSGRQFSNSRSEMNVSTLELGDSALYLCASSLGSFYEQYFGPGTRLTVT.

This clone was seen a single time. The rearrangement links TRBV6-1 to TRBJ2-7; perhaps TRBD2 as D (6 bases). Germline-derived CDR1 and CDR2 are MNHNS and SASEGT. The CDR3 runs to 19 residues. V shed 4 bases and J shed 3 bases, with 28 bases lying between them. The CDR3 DNA reads as TGTGCCAGCAGTGCCCGCAGGGTAGGGCTAGCCCGGGGAGGCTACGAGCAGTACTTC. The encoded protein is CASSARRVGLARGGYEQYF.

The chain links TRBV6-5 to TRBJ2-5, with 8 nucleotides matching TRBD2. V dropped 8 bases and J dropped 5; count of bases not matched to a gene: 7. Germline CDR1 reads MNHEY; CDR2 reads SVGAGI. The CDR3 is 13 amino acids. The CDR3 DNA sequence: TGTGCCAGCGCGAAGCGGGAGCGCGAGACCCAGTACTTC. Protein product: CASAKRERETQYF.

This chain connects TRBV5-1 to TRBJ2-5; maybe TRBD1 (5 bases). The closer fit of TRBJ2-7 to the DNA end suggests the J call may be wrong. The germline V gene encodes CDR1 SGHRS and CDR2 YFSETQ. This CDR3 spans 15 amino acids. This CDR3 reads CASSLEQAPTYEQYF. The CDR3 DNA sequence: TGCGCCAGCAGCTTGGAACAGGCCCCCACCTACGAGCAGTACTTC.

V is TRBV18 and J is TRBJ1-4; 8 bases match TRBD1. In germline, CDR1 is KGHSH, CDR2 LQKENI. With V trimmed by 5 bases and J by 2 bases, 7 bases remained unmatched. This CDR3 comprises 16 residues. CDR3 sequence: CASSTRTGWTNEKLFF. The CDR3 region has the DNA TGTGCCAGCTCAACGAGGACAGGGTGGACTAATGAAAAACTGTTTTTT.

The chain couples TRBV11-2 to TRBJ2-3; 12 bases agree with TRBD2. CDR1 SGHAT and CDR2 FQNNGV come from the germline V gene. This CDR3 has 15 amino acids. V shed 2 bases, J shed 9 bases, and the junction held 6 bases outside the gene matches. As DNA, the CDR3 is TGTGCCAGCAGCTTACTAGCGGGAGGGCCTCGGACGCAGTATTTT. It codes for CASSLLAGGPRTQYF.

The chain couples TRBV5-1 to TRBJ1-1; D possibly corresponds to TRBD1 (6 bases). The CDR3 loop spans 18 amino acids. V was shortened by 3 bases and J by 1 base, with 22 bases between the two germline ends. Germline values: CDR1 SGHRS, CDR2 YFSETQ. The CDR3 DNA reads TGCGCCAGCAGCTCTCTAGGATATTCGGGACATAAGAACACTGAAGCTTTCTTT. Amino acid sequence: CASSSLGYSGHKNTEAFF. Looking up the rest from reference TRBV5-1 and TRBJ1-1 gives the full variable domain: KAGVTQTPRYLIKTRGQQVTLSCSPISGHRSVSWYQQTPGQGLQFLFEYFSETQRNKGNFPGRFSGRQFSNSRSEMNVSTLELGDSALYLCASSSLGYSGHKNTEAFFGQGTRLTVV.

The rearrangement joins TRBV19 to TRBJ2-1, with 7 bases lining up with TRBD2. The junction had 14 bases not matched to a gene; V was cut back by 3 bases and J by 9 bases. The CDR3 sequence is 16 residues long. Germline CDR1 is LNHDA and CDR2 is SQIVND (reference sequence). The CDR3 sequence is CASSIHRAGVWGEQFF. As DNA, the CDR3 is TGTGCCAGTAGTATTCACCGGGCGGGAGTTTGGGGTGAGCAGTTCTTC.

The chain employs TRBV13 and TRBJ2-1; D is perhaps TRBD1 or TRBD2 (7 bases each). The V end was cut by 10 bases, the J end by 10 bases, with 17 bases between. There are 12 residues in the CDR3. CDR1 is PRHDT, CDR2 FYEKMQ, per germline (reference sequence). Written as DNA, the CDR3 is TGTGCCACCAGGGGGGGAACGAGAGAGCAGTTCTTC. It encodes CATRGGTREQFF.

The chain is built from TRBV4-2 and TRBJ1-1; 7 bases are shared with TRBD1. J was trimmed by 5 bases and V by 2 bases; bases with no gene match: 2. This CDR3 is built from 13 residues. Germline loops: CDR1 LGHNA, CDR2 YNFKEQ. The DNA for the CDR3 is TGTGCCAGCAGCCAACCACAGGGGACTGAAGCTTTCTTT. This sequence encodes CASSQPQGTEAFF.

V and J are TRBV4-1 and TRBJ2-2, with D tentatively TRBD2 (6 bases). The CDR3 runs to 17 residues. Germline CDR1 is MGHRA and CDR2 is YSYEKL. Deletions cut 1 base from V and 2 bases from J, with 14 bases between. CDR3 nucleotide sequence: TGCGCCAGCAGCCAAGCAGGAGGGGCGTTCAACACCGGGGAGCTGTTTTTT. Protein sequence: CASSQAGGAFNTGELFF.

There are a few counts of this clone. This chain uses TRBV5-6 with TRBJ2-1, with D perhaps matching TRBD1 (6 bases). The CDR3 contains 16 residues. Germline V gene lookup returns CDR1 SGHDT and CDR2 YYEEEE. Trimming stripped 2 bases from V and 7 bases from J, with 19 bases between. CDR3 protein: CASSFTVELGHNEQFF. In DNA form, the CDR3 reads TGTGCCAGCAGCTTCACCGTCGAACTGGGACATAATGAGCAGTTCTTC.

The table lists this clone with a few counts. The gene calls are TRBV4-1 and TRBJ1-1, with D uncertain. This CDR3 comprises 14 residues. The germline V gene has CDR1 MGHRA and CDR2 YSYEKL. Trimming removed 1 base from V and 1 base from J, with 7 bases in between. The CDR3 DNA sequence: TGCGCCAGCAGCCAAGCGGGTCGGAACACTGAAGCTTTCTTT. Amino acids: CASSQAGRNTEAFF.

The J gene is TRBJ2-1, the V gene TRBV11-2, with 7 bases identical to TRBD2. Germline-derived CDR1 and CDR2 are SGHAT and FQNNGV. Trimming took 5 bases from V and 6 from J; bases not matched to a gene: 10. CDR3 length equals 15 residues. CDR3 in DNA: TGTGCCAGCAGCCCACGGACTAGGTTGGTCAATGAGCAGTTCTTC. It is translated as CASSPRTRLVNEQFF.

The chain carries TRBV30 and TRBJ1-1; D possibly corresponds to TRBD1 (6 bases). The germline gives CDR1 GTSNPN, CDR2 SVGIG (reference sequence). This CDR3 is built from 15 residues. V lost 3 bases, J lost 0 bases, and 14 bases lay in between. CDR3 protein: CAWSGDGTMNTEAFF. Here the CDR3 DNA reads TGTGCCTGGAGCGGAGATGGGACAATGAACACTGAAGCTTTCTTT.

This chain joins TRBV6-1 and TRBJ2-1, with TRBD2 matching 8 bases. This CDR3 is 14 amino acids long. Per germline, CDR1 MNHNS and CDR2 SASEGT. V dropped 7 bases and J dropped 2; count of bases not matched to a gene: 4. For the CDR3, the DNA is TGTGCCAGCACCTTTAGCGGGGCCTACAATGAGCAGTTCTTC. Translated: CASTFSGAYNEQFF.

The CDR3 here is CASSSRDFQETQYF. The CDR3 DNA reads as TGTGCCAGCAGCTCGAGGGACTTCCAAGAGACCCAGTACTTC. This chain joins TRBV11-2 and TRBJ2-5, with D possibly TRBD2 on 6 matching bases. The CDR3 contains 14 residues. Germline lookup yields CDR1 SGHAT and CDR2 FQNNGV. V lost 4 bases, J lost 1 base, and 10 bases lay in between.

The gene calls are TRBV9 and TRBJ2-3, with D tentatively TRBD2 (5 bases). The V gene's germline CDR1 is SGDLS and CDR2 YYNGEE. The V gene lost 0 bases and the J gene lost 4 bases, with 12 bases spanning the gap. The CDR3 is 15 residues long. The CDR3 DNA is TGTGCCAGCAGCGTAGGGACTTACGACGCAGATACGCAGTATTTT. This codes for CASSVGTYDADTQYF.

This clone was found a few times. The chain combines TRBV5-6 with TRBJ1-1, with a tentative D call TRBD1 (5 bases). Trimming pared 0 bases from V and 1 base from J, leaving 16 bases between. The CDR3 is 17 residues long. Germline loops: CDR1 SGHDT, CDR2 YYEEEE. CDR3 sequence (DNA): TGTGCCAGCAGCTTGGGATTGACAGCCTCGAGGAACACTGAAGCTTTCTTT. Encoded protein: CASSLGLTASRNTEAFF.

Only one count was recorded for this clone. The chain joins TRBV9 to TRBJ2-1; TRBD1 aligns across 12 bases. This CDR3 is 15 amino acids long. In germline, CDR1 is SGDLS, CDR2 YYNGEE. Losses at the gene ends were 4 bases for V and 7 bases for J; bases not matched to a gene: 6. The CDR3: CASSLGQGARNEQFF. As DNA, the CDR3 is TGTGCCAGCAGCCTGGGACAGGGGGCGCGGAATGAGCAGTTCTTC.

This clone was seen more than once but under ten times. This chain uses TRBV7-9 with TRBJ1-1; D remains ambiguous. Germline V CDR1 and CDR2: SEHNR, FQNEAQ (reference sequence). V was pared by 2 bases and J by 6 bases, with 4 bases between. The CDR3 length is 11 residues. Here the CDR3 reads CASSLSPEAFF. CDR3 sequence (DNA): TGTGCCAGCAGCTTAAGCCCTGAAGCTTTCTTT.

The rearrangement joins TRBV5-1 to TRBJ2-7; no clear D. The germline CDR1 and CDR2 sequences are SGHRS and YFSETQ. The CDR3 length is 16 residues. The V and J ends lost 0 bases and 0 bases respectively, with 13 bases between them. For the CDR3, the DNA is TGCGCCAGCAGCTTGGCAGTAGTTTCTAGCTCCTACGAGCAGTACTTC. Translating it yields CASSLAVVSSSYEQYF.